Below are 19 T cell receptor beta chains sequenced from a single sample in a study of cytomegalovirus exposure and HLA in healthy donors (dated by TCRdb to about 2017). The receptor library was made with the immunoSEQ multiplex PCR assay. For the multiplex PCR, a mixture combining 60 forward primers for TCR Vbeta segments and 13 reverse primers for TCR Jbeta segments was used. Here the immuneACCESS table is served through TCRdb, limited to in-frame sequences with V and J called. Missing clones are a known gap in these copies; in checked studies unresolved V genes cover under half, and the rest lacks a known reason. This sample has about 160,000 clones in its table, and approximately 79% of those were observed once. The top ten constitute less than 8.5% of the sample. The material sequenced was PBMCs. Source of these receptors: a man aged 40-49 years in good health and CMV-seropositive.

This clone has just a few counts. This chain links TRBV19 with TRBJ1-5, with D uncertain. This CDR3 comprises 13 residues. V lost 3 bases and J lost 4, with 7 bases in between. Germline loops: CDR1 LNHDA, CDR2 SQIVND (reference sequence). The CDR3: CASSIRENQPQHF. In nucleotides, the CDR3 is TGTGCCAGTAGTATCCGGGAAAATCAGCCCCAGCATTTT.

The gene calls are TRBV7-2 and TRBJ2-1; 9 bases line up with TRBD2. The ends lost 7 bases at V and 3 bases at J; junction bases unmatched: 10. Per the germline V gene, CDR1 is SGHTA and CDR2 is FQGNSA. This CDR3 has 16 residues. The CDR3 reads CASKVGASGVYNEQFF. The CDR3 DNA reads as TGTGCCAGCAAGGTAGGGGCTAGCGGGGTCTACAATGAGCAGTTCTTC.

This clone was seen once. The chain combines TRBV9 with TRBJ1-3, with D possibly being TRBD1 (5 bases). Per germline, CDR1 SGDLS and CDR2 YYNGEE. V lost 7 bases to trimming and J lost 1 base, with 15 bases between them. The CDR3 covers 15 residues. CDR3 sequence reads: CASLARGVSGNTIYF. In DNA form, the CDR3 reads TGTGCCAGCCTGGCCCGGGGGGTGTCTGGAAACACCATATATTTT.

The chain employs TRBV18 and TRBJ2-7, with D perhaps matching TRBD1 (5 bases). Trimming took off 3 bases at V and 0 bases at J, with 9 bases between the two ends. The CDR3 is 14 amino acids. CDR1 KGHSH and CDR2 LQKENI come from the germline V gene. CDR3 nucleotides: TGTGCCAGCTCACCGTCGACAGTCTCCTACGAGCAGTACTTC. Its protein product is CASSPSTVSYEQYF.

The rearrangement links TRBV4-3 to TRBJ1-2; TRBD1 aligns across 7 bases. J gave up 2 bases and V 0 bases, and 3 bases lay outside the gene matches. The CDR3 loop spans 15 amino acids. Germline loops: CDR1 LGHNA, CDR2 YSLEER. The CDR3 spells CASSQETGFNYGYTF. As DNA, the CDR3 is TGCGCCAGCAGCCAAGAGACAGGGTTCAACTATGGCTACACCTTC.

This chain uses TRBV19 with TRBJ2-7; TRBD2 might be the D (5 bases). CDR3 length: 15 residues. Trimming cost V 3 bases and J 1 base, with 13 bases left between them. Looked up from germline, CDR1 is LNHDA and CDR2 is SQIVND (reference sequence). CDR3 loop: CASSIPAGSSYEQYF. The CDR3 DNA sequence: TGTGCCAGTAGTATCCCGGCGGGCTCATCCTACGAGCAGTACTTC.

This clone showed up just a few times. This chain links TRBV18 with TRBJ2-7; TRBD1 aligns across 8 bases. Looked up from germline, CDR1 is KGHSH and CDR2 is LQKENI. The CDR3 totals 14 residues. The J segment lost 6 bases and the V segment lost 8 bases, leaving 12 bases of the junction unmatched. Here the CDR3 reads CASVEGRGLREQYF. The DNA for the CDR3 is TGTGCCAGCGTAGAAGGCAGGGGGCTTCGCGAGCAGTACTTC.

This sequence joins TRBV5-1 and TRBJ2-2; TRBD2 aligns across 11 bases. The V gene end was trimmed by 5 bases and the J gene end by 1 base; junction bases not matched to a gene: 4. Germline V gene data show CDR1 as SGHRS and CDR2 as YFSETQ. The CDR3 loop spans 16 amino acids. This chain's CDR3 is CASRLAGGLNTGELFF. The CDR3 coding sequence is TGCGCCAGCAGGCTAGCGGGGGGATTGAACACCGGGGAGCTGTTTTTT.

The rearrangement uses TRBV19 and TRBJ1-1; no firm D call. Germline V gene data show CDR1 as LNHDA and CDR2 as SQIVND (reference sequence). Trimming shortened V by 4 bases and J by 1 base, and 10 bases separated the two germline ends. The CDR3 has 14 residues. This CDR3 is CASSRERSNTEAFF. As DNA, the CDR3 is TGTGCCAGTAGTAGAGAGCGGTCGAACACTGAAGCTTTCTTT.

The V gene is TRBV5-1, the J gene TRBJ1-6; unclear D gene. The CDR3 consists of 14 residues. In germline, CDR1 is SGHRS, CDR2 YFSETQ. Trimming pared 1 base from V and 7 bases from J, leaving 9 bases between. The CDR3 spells CASSLFTANSPLHF. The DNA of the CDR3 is TGCGCCAGCAGCTTGTTTACAGCCAATTCACCCCTCCACTTT.

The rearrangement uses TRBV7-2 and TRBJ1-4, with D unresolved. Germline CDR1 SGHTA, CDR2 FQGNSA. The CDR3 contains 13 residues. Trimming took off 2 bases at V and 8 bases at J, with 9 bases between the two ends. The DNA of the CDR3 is TGTGCCAGCAGCTTACGGAGGGAAGAAAAACTGTTTTTT. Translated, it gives CASSLRREEKLFF.

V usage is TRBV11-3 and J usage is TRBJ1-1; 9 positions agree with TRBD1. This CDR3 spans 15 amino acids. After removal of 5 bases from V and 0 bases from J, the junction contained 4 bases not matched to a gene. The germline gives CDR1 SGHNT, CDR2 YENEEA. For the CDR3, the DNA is TGTGCCAGCAGCCCGGGACAGGGCCTGAACACTGAAGCTTTCTTT. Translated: CASSPGQGLNTEAFF.

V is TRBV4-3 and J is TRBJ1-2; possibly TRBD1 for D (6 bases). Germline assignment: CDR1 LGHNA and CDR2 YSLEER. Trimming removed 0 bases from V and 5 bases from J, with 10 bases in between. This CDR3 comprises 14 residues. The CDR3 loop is CASSQEAGVYGYTF. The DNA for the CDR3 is TGCGCCAGCAGCCAAGAGGCAGGGGTGTATGGCTACACCTTC.

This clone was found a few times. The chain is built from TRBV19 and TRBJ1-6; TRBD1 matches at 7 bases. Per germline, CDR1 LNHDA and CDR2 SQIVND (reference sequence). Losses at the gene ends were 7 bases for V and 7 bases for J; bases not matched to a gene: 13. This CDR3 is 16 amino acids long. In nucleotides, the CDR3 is TGTGCCAGTACCAAGATGGGGGGACAGAGCAATTCACCCCTCCACTTT. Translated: CASTKMGGQSNSPLHF.

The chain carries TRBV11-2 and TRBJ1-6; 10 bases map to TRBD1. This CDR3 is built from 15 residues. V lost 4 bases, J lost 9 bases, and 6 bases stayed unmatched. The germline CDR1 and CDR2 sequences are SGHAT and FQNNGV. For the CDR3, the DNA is TGTGCCAGCAGCTCCCCCGACAGGGGGCCTTCACCCCTCCACTTT. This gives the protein CASSSPDRGPSPLHF. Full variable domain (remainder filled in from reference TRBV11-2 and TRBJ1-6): EAGVAQSPRYKIIEKRQSVAFWCNPISGHATLYWYQQILGQGPKLLIQFQNNGVVDDSQLPKDRFSAERLKGVDSTLKIQPAKLEDSAVYLCASSSPDRGPSPLHFGNGTRLTVT.

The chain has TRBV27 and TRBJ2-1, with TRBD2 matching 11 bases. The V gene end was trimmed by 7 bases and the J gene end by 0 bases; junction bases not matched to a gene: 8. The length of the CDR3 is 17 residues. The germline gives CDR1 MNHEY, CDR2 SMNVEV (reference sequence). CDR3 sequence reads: CASNLAGGPSSYNEQFF. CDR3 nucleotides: TGTGCCAGCAACCTAGCGGGGGGTCCGAGCTCCTACAATGAGCAGTTCTTC.

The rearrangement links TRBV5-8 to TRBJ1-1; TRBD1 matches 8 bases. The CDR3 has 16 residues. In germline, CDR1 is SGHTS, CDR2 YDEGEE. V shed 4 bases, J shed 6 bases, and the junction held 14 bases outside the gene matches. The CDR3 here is CASSQNRGSGPSEAFF. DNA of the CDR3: TGTGCCAGCAGCCAGAACAGGGGGTCAGGACCTTCTGAAGCTTTCTTT.

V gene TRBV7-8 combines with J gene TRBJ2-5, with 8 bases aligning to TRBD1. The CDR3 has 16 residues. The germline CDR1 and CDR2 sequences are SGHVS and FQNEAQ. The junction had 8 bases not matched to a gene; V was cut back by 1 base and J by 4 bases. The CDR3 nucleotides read TGTGCCAGCAGCTTAGGGGCAGGGGGCTTTAGAGAGACCCAGTACTTC. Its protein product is CASSLGAGGFRETQYF.

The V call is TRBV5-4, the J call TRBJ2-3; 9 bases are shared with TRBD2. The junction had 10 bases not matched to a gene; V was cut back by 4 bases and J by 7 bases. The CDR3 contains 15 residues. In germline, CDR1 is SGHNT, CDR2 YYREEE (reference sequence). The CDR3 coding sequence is TGTGCCAGCAGCCCGGGGAGCGGGAGGTTAAATACGCAGTATTTT. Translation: CASSPGSGRLNTQYF.